These 20 T cell receptor beta chains were all obtained from the same sample, sequenced in a study of PD-1 blockade in mismatch repair-deficient tumors. Time point of the sample: roughly eleven-day in vitro stimulation with candidate neoantigen peptide 5. Sequenced by immunoSEQ multiplex PCR; TCRdb stores in-frame clones only, minus some. The table has some 16,000 clones, approximately 80% seen once; the top ten hold around 9.9%. Their antigens are not known. The sequencing here drew on cells cultured in vitro, taken from a patient treated with pembrolizumab. These receptors all come from an adult with mismatch repair-deficient cancer.

This clone has just one count. CDR3 DNA: TGTGCCAGCAGCCCTAAAAGCGGGAGTCTAGATACGCAGTATTTT. As protein: CASSPKSGSLDTQYF. The chain carries TRBV11-2 and TRBJ2-3; 8 bases map to TRBD2. Germline V lookup: CDR1 SGHAT, CDR2 FQNNGV. The CDR3 length is 15 residues. J gave up 5 bases and V 5 bases, and 9 bases lay outside the gene matches.

This clone has a single count. The CDR3 DNA sequence: TGTGCCAGCAGCAAAGTTCTTGTATTAAGAGGTTTGAGGGTAAGTGAGCAGTTCTTC. Protein sequence: CASSKVLVLRGLRVSEQFF. The chain carries TRBV21-1 and TRBJ2-1; TRBD2, the D gene given by the table, was not confirmed from the DNA. TRBV21-1 is a recognized pseudogene. The CDR3 loop spans 19 amino acids.

V and J are TRBV6-5 and TRBJ2-5; D possibly corresponds to TRBD1 (5 bases). The CDR3 covers 15 residues. The V gene's germline CDR1 is MNHEY and CDR2 SVGAGI. Deletions cut 2 bases from V and 1 base from J, with 11 bases between. CDR3 bases: TGTGCCAGCAGTTACGATGGGGCGCGCCAAGAGACCCAGTACTTC. As protein: CASSYDGARQETQYF.

The chain couples TRBV5-3 to TRBJ2-7; D perhaps matches TRBD2 (5 bases). TRBV5-3 is flagged as an ORF with uncertain function. The CDR3 is 15 amino acids. The V end was cut by 6 bases, the J end by 3 bases, with 19 bases between. The CDR3 DNA follows: TGTGCCAGAAAAGGGCCTCGCCCAGGAGGCTACGAGCAGTACTTC. Amino acid sequence: CARKGPRPGGYEQYF.

The chain recombines TRBV5-1 with TRBJ2-1; 14 bases align to TRBD2. CDR3 length: 16 amino acids. The germline V gene has CDR1 SGHRS and CDR2 YFSETQ. The J segment lost 9 bases and the V segment lost 0 bases, leaving 5 bases of the junction unmatched. For the CDR3, the DNA is TGCGCCAGCAGCTTGGCTGGGACTAGCGGGAGAGGTGAGCAGTTCTTC. It is translated as CASSLAGTSGRGEQFF.

This chain joins TRBV6-5 and TRBJ2-7; a weak D match, TRBD2 (8 bases). Germline lookup yields CDR1 MNHEY and CDR2 SVGAGI. There are 15 residues in the CDR3. V dropped 6 bases and J dropped 1 base, with 16 bases sitting between them. Written as DNA, the CDR3 is TGTGCCAGCAGGACGGGAGGGGGCCCGTCCTACGAGCAGTACTTC. Its protein product is CASRTGGGPSYEQYF.

The chain combines TRBV18 with TRBJ2-1; 10 nucleotides line up with TRBD2. The germline V gene encodes CDR1 KGHSH and CDR2 LQKENI. The V gene end was trimmed by 0 bases and the J gene end by 4 bases; junction bases not matched to a gene: 3. CDR3 length: 16 amino acids. The CDR3: CASSPPRTSGYNEQFF. DNA of the CDR3: TGTGCCAGCTCACCACCTCGGACTAGCGGATACAATGAGCAGTTCTTC. Full variable domain (rest looked up from reference TRBV18 and TRBJ2-1): NAGVMQNPRHLVRRRGQEARLRCSPMKGHSHVYWYRQLPEEGLKFMVYLQKENIIDESGMPKERFSAEFPKEGPSILRIQQVVRGDSAAYFCASSPPRTSGYNEQFFGPGTRLTVL.

The chain joins TRBV6-1 to TRBJ2-3; D perhaps matches TRBD1 (7 bases). Looked up from germline, CDR1 is MNHNS and CDR2 is SASEGT. Trimming left V 3 bases short and J 0 bases short, with 13 bases between. The CDR3 is 16 amino acids. For the CDR3, the DNA is TGTGCCAGCAGTGAGGGGGGACAGACTAGCACAGATACGCAGTATTTT. Its translation: CASSEGGQTSTDTQYF.

Here the CDR3 DNA reads TGTGCCAGCAGTGAGTACACTGAAGCTTTCTTT. This encodes CASSEYTEAFF. The rearrangement joins TRBV2 to TRBJ1-1; D gene unclear. CDR1 and CDR2 (germline): SNHLY, FYNNEI. The germline V and J ends were trimmed by 3 bases and 3 bases, with 2 bases remaining between them. This CDR3 region has 11 residues. The full variable domain, its missing parts supplied by reference TRBV2 and TRBJ1-1, is EPEVTQTPSHQVTQMGQEVILRCVPISNHLYFYWYRQILGQKVEFLVSFYNNEISEKSEIFDDQFSVERPDGSNFTLKIRSTKLEDSAMYFCASSEYTEAFFGQGTRLTVV.

The chain's CDR3 is CASSLTSSYNEQFF. CDR3 bases: TGCGCCAGCAGCCTCACCTCCTCCTACAATGAGCAGTTCTTC. The chain carries TRBV10-2 and TRBJ2-1; D is unclear. This CDR3 spans 14 amino acids. Trimming took off 6 bases at V and 0 bases at J, with 9 bases between the two ends. Germline values: CDR1 WSHSY, CDR2 SAAADI.

In its sample, this clone was seen a few times. The chain is built from TRBV4-1 and TRBJ2-5; TRBD2 matches 9 bases. Germline values: CDR1 MGHRA, CDR2 YSYEKL. Trimming took 4 bases from V and 5 from J; bases not matched to a gene: 5. The length of the CDR3 is 14 residues. The chain's CDR3 is CASSLGLAGETQYF. The DNA for the CDR3 is TGCGCCAGCAGCCTGGGACTAGCTGGCGAGACCCAGTACTTC.

This sequence joins TRBV7-6 and TRBJ2-3; no definite D call. CDR3 size: 15 residues. Trimming removed 1 base at V and 6 bases at J, with 14 bases between. The germline V gene has CDR1 SGHVS and CDR2 FNYEAQ. DNA for the CDR3: TGTGCCAGCAGCTTAGTAGGCGGCGGACCCGATACGCAGTATTTT. Its protein is CASSLVGGGPDTQYF.

The chain recombines TRBV15 with TRBJ1-3; no firm D call. The V gene lost 1 base and the J gene lost 1 base, with 5 bases spanning the gap. There are 14 residues in the CDR3. Germline V CDR1 and CDR2: LNHNV, YYDKDF (reference sequence). The CDR3 loop reads CATSRGGSGNTIYF. DNA of the CDR3: TGTGCCACCAGCAGAGGCGGTTCTGGAAACACCATATATTTT.

The V gene is TRBV11-2, the J gene TRBJ2-5, with 14 bases matching TRBD2. The CDR3 is 15 amino acids. Germline-derived CDR1 and CDR2 are SGHAT and FQNNGV. V shed 4 bases and J 2 bases; nucleotides not matched to a gene: 0. CDR3 in amino acids: CASSWTSGRQETQYF. The DNA of the CDR3 is TGTGCCAGCAGCTGGACTAGCGGGAGGCAAGAGACCCAGTACTTC.

The chain is built from TRBV19 and TRBJ2-1; D remains unclear. Trimming pared 7 bases from V and 7 bases from J, leaving 23 bases between. Looked up from germline, CDR1 is LNHDA and CDR2 is SQIVND (reference sequence). This CDR3 comprises 16 residues. The CDR3 bases are TGTGCCAGTATGGTTGGAGTCACGAGAGAGACGAATGAGCAGTTCTTC. It specifies CASMVGVTRETNEQFF.

This chain uses TRBV11-2 with TRBJ2-7; a weak D match, TRBD2 (6 bases). The CDR3 runs 16 residues. Germline V gene sequence: CDR1 SGHAT, CDR2 FQNNGV. V shed 1 base and J shed 1 base, with 14 bases lying between them. DNA for the CDR3: TGTGCCAGCAGCTTAGTGGCCGGGACTCTTTCCTACGAGCAGTACTTC. Translation: CASSLVAGTLSYEQYF. Complete variable domain (other parts from reference TRBV11-2 and TRBJ2-7): EAGVAQSPRYKIIEKRQSVAFWCNPISGHATLYWYQQILGQGPKLLIQFQNNGVVDDSQLPKDRFSAERLKGVDSTLKIQPAKLEDSAVYLCASSLVAGTLSYEQYFGPGTRLTVT.

The rearrangement joins TRBV15 to TRBJ1-5, with D perhaps TRBD1 (5 bases). V was shortened by 2 bases and J by 3 bases, with 8 bases between the two germline ends. The length of the CDR3 is 14 residues. Germline values: CDR1 LNHNV, CDR2 YYDKDF (reference sequence). CDR3 protein: CATSRPGPNQPQHF. The CDR3 bases are TGTGCCACCAGCAGACCGGGGCCCAATCAGCCCCAGCATTTT.

This clone was observed a handful of times. The CDR3 sequence is CSGGTGGTDTQYF. The CDR3 bases are TGCAGCGGGGGGACAGGGGGAACGGATACGCAGTATTTT. This chain connects TRBV29-1 to TRBJ2-3, with 11 positions matching TRBD1. After removal of 7 bases from V and 6 bases from J, the junction contained 6 bases not matched to a gene. Looked up from germline, CDR1 is SQVTM and CDR2 is ANQGSEA. This CDR3 is built from 13 residues.

The chain recombines TRBV5-1 with TRBJ2-7; D call uncertain. Trimming cost V 2 bases and J 6 bases, with 12 bases left between them. Germline CDR1 reads SGHRS; CDR2 reads YFSETQ. CDR3 length equals 13 residues. This chain's CDR3 is CASSLGFGLEQYF. The CDR3 bases are TGCGCCAGCAGCTTAGGGTTTGGGCTCGAGCAGTACTTC.

This sequence joins TRBV6-5 and TRBJ1-1, with D maybe TRBD1 (5 bases). V lost 7 bases to trimming and J lost 0 bases, with 12 bases between them. Germline V gene data show CDR1 as MNHEY and CDR2 as SVGAGI. This CDR3 comprises 14 residues. The CDR3 is CASMPGNMNTEAFF. The CDR3, as DNA: TGTGCCAGCATGCCAGGGAATATGAACACTGAAGCTTTCTTT.